The 28 T cell receptor beta chains in this list originate from one sample, sequenced in a study of metastatic and nonmetastatic thyroid tumors. All patients were untreated before thyroid surgery. TCRdb ran MiXCR on the PCR reads. The table includes over 45,000 clones, more than 20% detected once. The specimen was blood. All receptors come from a male donor with papillary thyroid cancer or a benign thyroid nodule (not recorded which). Some clones in this sample may be carry-over from other donors' samples.

This clone was detected a few times. This chain links TRBV10-3 with TRBJ2-1; D is possibly TRBD1 or TRBD2 (5 bases each). The ends were cut back, 7 bases at V and 2 bases at J, with 15 bases in the middle. The CDR3 has 15 residues. Germline V gene lookup returns CDR1 ENHRY and CDR2 SYGVKD. In DNA, the CDR3 is TGTGCCATCAACGGTGGGGCCGGGGCCTACAATGAGCAGTTCTTC. It specifies CAINGGAGAYNEQFF.

V usage is TRBV19 and J usage is TRBJ2-3; 8 nucleotides line up with TRBD1. Looked up from germline, CDR1 is LNHDA and CDR2 is SQIVND (reference sequence). The CDR3 consists of 14 residues. V was clipped by 7 bases and J by 4 bases; unmatched bases: 7. CDR3 region: CASKGQGAADTQYF. As DNA, the CDR3 is TGTGCCAGTAAAGGGCAGGGGGCGGCAGATACGCAGTATTTT.

The chain has TRBV28 and TRBJ2-7; D is ambiguous. Germline-derived CDR1 and CDR2 are MDHEN and SYDVKM. V lost 5 bases and J lost 3, with 5 bases in between. This CDR3 is built from 11 residues. The CDR3 sequence: CASSRNYEQYF. The CDR3 nucleotides are TGTGCCAGCAGTCGTAACTACGAGCAGTACTTC.

This chain connects TRBV12-3 or TRBV12-4 to TRBJ1-2; D not certain. Deletions cut 4 bases from V and 7 bases from J, with 10 bases between. This CDR3 is 12 amino acids long. The DNA of the CDR3 is TGTGCCAGCAGTTCTCTGACTTTTGGCTACACCTTC. Protein: CASSSLTFGYTF.

Ten or more counts support this clone. This chain uses TRBV6-1 with TRBJ1-2; 8 nucleotides agree with TRBD1. The CDR3 spans 13 residues. With V trimmed by 4 bases and J by 8 bases, 6 bases remained unmatched. Per the germline V gene, CDR1 is MNHNS and CDR2 is SASEGT. The CDR3 loop reads CASSGQGAGGYTF. DNA of the CDR3: TGTGCCAGCAGTGGGCAGGGGGCAGGGGGCTACACCTTC.

The chain combines TRBV20-1 with TRBJ1-5, with D perhaps matching TRBD1 (6 bases). This CDR3 has 14 residues. The V and J ends lost 3 bases and 11 bases respectively, with 20 bases between them. From germline, CDR1 is DFQATT and CDR2 SNEGSKA (reference sequence). CDR3 DNA sequence: TGCAGTGCTAGTCTGGACAGCGGCCCGGGGACCCAGCATTTT. As protein: CSASLDSGPGTQHF.

This clone was detected many times. The chain is built from TRBV6-5 and TRBJ1-1; D gene unclear. The CDR3 extends over 12 amino acids. V dropped 0 bases and J dropped 4 bases, with 3 bases sitting between them. Germline V CDR1 and CDR2: MNHEY, SVGAGI. CDR3 residues: CASSYSTTEAFF. Here the CDR3 DNA reads TGTGCCAGCAGTTACTCGACCACTGAAGCTTTCTTT.

The V call is TRBV18, the J call TRBJ2-1, with 9 bases fitting TRBD1. CDR3 length: 14 residues. Germline-derived CDR1 and CDR2 are KGHSH and LQKENI. V gave up 5 bases and J gave up 4 bases; unmatched junction bases: 3. CDR3 sequence (DNA): TGTGCCAGCTCAGCCGGGACAGGGTACAATGAGCAGTTCTTC. Encoded protein: CASSAGTGYNEQFF.

Ten or more counts support this clone. The chain uses TRBV19 and TRBJ2-1, with 13 bases matching TRBD2. The CDR3 contains 22 residues. The ends lost 3 bases at V and 6 bases at J; junction bases unmatched: 23. Germline V gene lookup returns CDR1 LNHDA and CDR2 SQIVND (reference sequence). The CDR3 protein is CASSIILDRDLGTSGTGNEQFF. The CDR3 nucleotides are TGTGCCAGTAGTATTATCCTAGACCGGGACTTAGGGACTAGCGGGACAGGCAATGAGCAGTTCTTC.

CDR3 DNA sequence: TGTGCCAGCAGATGGTATACTAACACTGAAGCTTTCTTT. Protein: CASRWYTNTEAFF. The gene calls are TRBV6-1 and TRBJ1-1, with D unresolved. This CDR3 contains 13 residues. V was pared by 6 bases and J by 2 bases, with 10 bases between. Germline CDR1 MNHNS, CDR2 SASEGT.

Ten or more counts support this clone. The chain links TRBV12-3 or TRBV12-4 to TRBJ1-5; 7 positions match TRBD1. The V and J ends lost 6 bases and 2 bases, in that order; junction bases with no gene match: 4. The CDR3 is made up of 14 amino acids. The CDR3 DNA is TGTGCCAGCAGACGAGGACAGGGCAATCAGCCCCAGCATTTT. Protein product: CASRRGQGNQPQHF.

This clone showed up many times. The chain combines TRBV19 with TRBJ1-6, with D perhaps TRBD1 (5 bases). V shed 5 bases and J shed 6 bases, with 8 bases lying between them. The CDR3 has 13 residues. Per the germline V gene, CDR1 is LNHDA and CDR2 is SQIVND (reference sequence). CDR3 loop: CASSGRANSPLHF. For the CDR3, the DNA is TGTGCCAGTAGTGGCAGGGCTAATTCACCCCTCCACTTT.

This clone was counted at least ten times. The gene calls are TRBV6-1 and TRBJ2-5; no firm D call. Trimming stripped 6 bases from V and 5 bases from J, with 16 bases between. CDR1 and CDR2 from the germline V gene are MNHNS and SASEGT. CDR3 length: 14 residues. CDR3 region: CASSRATMAETQYF. The CDR3 DNA sequence: TGTGCCAGCAGCCGAGCTACGATGGCGGAGACCCAGTACTTC.

This clone has a handful of counts. CDR3 in amino acids: CASSLGQPNTGELFF. CDR3 bases: TGTGCCAGCAGTCTCGGACAGCCGAACACCGGGGAGCTGTTTTTT. The rearrangement links TRBV28 to TRBJ2-2, with D perhaps matching TRBD1 (6 bases). Germline CDR1 is MDHEN and CDR2 is SYDVKM. The ends were cut back, 5 bases at V and 0 bases at J, with 10 bases in the middle. The CDR3 spans 15 residues. Based on the CDR3 plus reference TRBV28 and TRBJ2-2, the full variable domain is DVKVTQSSRYLVKRTGEKVFLECVQDMDHENMFWYRQDPGLGLRLIYFSYDVKMKEKGDIPEGYSVSREKKERFSLILESASTNQTSMYLCASSLGQPNTGELFFGEGSRLTVL.

This sequence joins TRBV6-1 and TRBJ2-2; 9 bases line up with TRBD1. Germline V gene data show CDR1 as MNHNS and CDR2 as SASEGT. Trimming at V came to 6 bases and at J to 4 bases, leaving 12 bases not matched to a gene. This CDR3 spans 17 amino acids. The CDR3 region has the DNA TGTGCCAGCAGGGGGCGACTCCGGACAGGGGTCACCGGGGAGCTGTTTTTT. As protein: CASRGRLRTGVTGELFF.

This clone was recorded a few times. The CDR3 DNA is TGTGCCTGCCGTCAGGGGGGCGCCGGGGAGCTGTTTTTT. Its protein is CACRQGGAGELFF. The J gene is TRBJ2-2, the V gene TRBV30; tentatively, D is TRBD1 (7 bases). The CDR3 covers 13 residues. V was trimmed by 6 bases and J by 6 bases, leaving 14 bases between them. CDR1 and CDR2 from the germline V gene are GTSNPN and SVGIG (reference sequence).

This clone was seen at least ten times. The rearrangement uses TRBV5-6 and TRBJ2-7, with D maybe TRBD1 (5 bases). In germline, CDR1 is SGHDT, CDR2 YYEEEE. This CDR3 spans 14 amino acids. With 4 bases removed from V and 0 bases from J, the gap between germline ends came to 11 bases. CDR3 bases: TGTGCCAGCAGCCCCCTGACAGACTCCTACGAGCAGTACTTC. Translating gives CASSPLTDSYEQYF. Looking up the rest from reference TRBV5-6 and TRBJ2-7 gives the full variable domain: DAGVTQSPTHLIKTRGQQVTLRCSPKSGHDTVSWYQQALGQGPQFIFQYYEEEERQRGNFPDRFSGHQFPNYSSELNVNALLLGDSALYLCASSPLTDSYEQYFGPGTRLTVT.

Many counts were recorded for this clone. The genes are TRBV7-3 and TRBJ2-6; TRBD1 matches at 7 bases. After removal of 5 bases from V and 0 bases from J, the junction contained 10 bases not matched to a gene. The CDR3 covers 18 residues. Germline assignment: CDR1 SGHTA and CDR2 FQGTGA. The CDR3 bases are TGTGCCAGCAGCCCCCCCGGACAGGCTAGCTCTGGGGCCAACGTCCTGACTTTC. Translated, it gives CASSPPGQASSGANVLTF.

This clone was found many times. The chain carries TRBV28 and TRBJ1-1; D gene ambiguous. The V gene lost 2 bases and the J gene lost 3 bases, with 13 bases spanning the gap. Germline V lookup: CDR1 MDHEN, CDR2 SYDVKM. This CDR3 comprises 15 residues. CDR3 bases: TGTGCCAGCAGTTTAGAAGCTCTCTCAGACACTGAAGCTTTCTTT. Its protein product is CASSLEALSDTEAFF.

This clone was detected many times. V usage is TRBV30 and J usage is TRBJ1-1; D gene uncertain. Germline values: CDR1 GTSNPN, CDR2 SVGIG (reference sequence). The CDR3 length is 14 residues. The germline V and J ends were trimmed by 3 bases and 1 base, with 12 bases remaining between them. CDR3 region: CAWSGLSGNTEAFF. CDR3 nucleotides: TGTGCCTGGAGCGGACTTTCAGGGAACACTGAAGCTTTCTTT.

The table lists this clone with a few counts. Other nucleotide sequences in the sample specify the same CDR3. CDR3 protein: CAWSVSGTAYEQYF. The CDR3 nucleotides are TGTGCCTGGAGTGTCTCCGGGACGGCCTACGAGCAGTACTTC. The chain employs TRBV30 and TRBJ2-7, with D tentatively TRBD1 or TRBD2 (5 bases each). The CDR3 has 14 residues. Trimming cost V 0 bases and J 2 bases, with 11 bases left between them. Germline CDR1 is GTSNPN and CDR2 is SVGIG (reference sequence).

On this clone itself: Its ends do not fully match the called genes, so a read error is possible. This chain uses TRBV24-1 with TRBJ2-1; 12 nucleotides line up with TRBD2. The CDR3 length is 17 residues. CDR1 is KGHDR, CDR2 SFDVKD, per germline. CDR3 in amino acids: CATSDGTSGHLADEQFF. The CDR3 DNA follows: TGTGCAACCAGTGATGGGACTAGCGGGCACCTCGCAGATGAGCAGTTCTTC.

This clone occurred once. V usage is TRBV7-3 and J usage is TRBJ2-2; 9 positions agree with TRBD2. Germline V CDR1 and CDR2: SGHTA, FQGTGA. CDR3 size: 16 residues. The V gene end was trimmed by 5 bases and the J gene end by 0 bases; junction bases not matched to a gene: 4. The CDR3 protein is CASSILAGTNTGELFF. CDR3 bases: TGTGCCAGCAGCATCCTAGCGGGGACGAACACCGGGGAGCTGTTTTTT.

The chain recombines TRBV10-1 with TRBJ2-1; 10 nucleotides align to TRBD2. Germline V CDR1 and CDR2: WNHNN, SYGVQD (reference sequence). The length of the CDR3 is 16 residues. With 10 bases clipped from V and 6 bases from J, the junction kept 15 bases outside the gene matches. The CDR3 region has the DNA TGCGCCACCGAAAAGCGGGAGGGTAGATCGCGCAATGAGCAGTTCTTC. Protein: CATEKREGRSRNEQFF.

The table lists this clone with many counts. The J gene is TRBJ1-6, the V gene TRBV11-2, with 7 positions matching TRBD1. Germline V CDR1 and CDR2: SGHAT, FQNNGV. V lost 3 bases to trimming and J lost 6 bases; unmatched junction nucleotides: 5. The CDR3 contains 15 residues. The DNA of the CDR3 is TGTGCCAGCAGCTTGGGACAGACCGCTAATTCACCCCTCCACTTT. This sequence encodes CASSLGQTANSPLHF.

This clone was seen many times. This chain uses TRBV9 with TRBJ1-1; D not certain. Germline V lookup: CDR1 SGDLS, CDR2 YYNGEE. Deletions cut 10 bases from V and 9 bases from J, with 7 bases between. The CDR3 extends over 8 amino acids. The CDR3 reads CAAQKAFF. CDR3 sequence (DNA): TGTGCCGCCCAGAAAGCTTTCTTT.

The table lists this clone with many counts. The junction shows a germline mismatch at one end, possibly a read error. The chain links TRBV3-1 to TRBJ2-1; D not resolved. The CDR3 consists of 14 residues. Germline loops: CDR1 LGHDT, CDR2 YNNKEL (reference sequence). This CDR3 reads CVSSQDLWPDEQFF. The DNA for the CDR3 is TGTGTCAGCAGCCAAGATCTTTGGCCGGATGAGCAGTTCTTC.

This chain joins TRBV28 and TRBJ2-4; 10 bases are shared with TRBD2. J gave up 0 bases and V 2 bases, and 7 bases lay outside the gene matches. CDR3 length: 18 residues. The germline gives CDR1 MDHEN, CDR2 SYDVKM. The DNA of the CDR3 is TGTGCCAGCAGTTTACGGACTAGCGGCGCTCTAGCCAAAAACATTCAGTACTTC. Translation: CASSLRTSGALAKNIQYF. The full variable domain, completed using reference TRBV28 and TRBJ2-4, is DVKVTQSSRYLVKRTGEKVFLECVQDMDHENMFWYRQDPGLGLRLIYFSYDVKMKEKGDIPEGYSVSREKKERFSLILESASTNQTSMYLCASSLRTSGALAKNIQYFGAGTRLSVL.